This TCR beta chain was sequenced during a study of T cell changes during pregnancy in multiple sclerosis (dated by TCRdb to about 2019). Background for the entire study: The study looked at changes in the T cell repertoire across pregnancy in women with multiple sclerosis.

Receptor amplification or capture employed the immunoSEQ multiplex PCR assay. The table was pulled from immuneACCESS by TCRdb, which kept in-frame rearrangements only. Such tables lose some clones; where checked, under half of the loss comes from unresolved V genes, and the rest has no known cause. Here the sample has roughly 100,000 clones; less than 95% occur a single time. The ten largest clones capture around 1.6% of the sample. The CDR3 sequence holds 17 residues, the cysteine and phenylalanine included. The entry retains the CDR3 DNA only, 51 bases that are in frame from base 1. V loses 2 bases of germline sequence and J loses 5 bases, and the interval between the two ends is 21 bases. The germline V gene (reference sequence) provides CDR1 SEHNR and CDR2 FQNEAQ. This clone was seen once. This receptor's antigen is unknown. Base qualities are not recorded, but no much larger clone differs from it by a single base.

This material consisted of peripheral blood, taken before pregnancy. The TCR was taken from a female donor with multiple sclerosis, enrolled in a pregnancy study. Rearrangement joined TRBV7-9 to TRBJ1-1; a tentative D call is TRBD1 (5 bases match). The DNA sequence is given as TGTGCCAGCAGCTTAACCGGGGGAACCAACTCTCAGACTGAAGCTTTCTTT. This gives the protein CASSLTGGTNSQTEAFF.